This is a list of T cell receptor beta chains from one sample in a study of shared clonotypes between healthy human individuals. The data were produced by immunoSEQ multiplex PCR, yet TCRdb's version contains in-frame clones alone and is incomplete. The sample lists around 2.1 million clones, approximately 94% occurring once. Sample: naive CD4+ T cells sorted from blood. All receptors derive from a man aged 18 to 30 in good health. The CDR3 runs from the conserved cysteine through the conserved F or W. A D gene is named only where the DNA matches it firmly. Clone sizes are given selectively: once, few, many, or a class where the clone is expanded.

V gene: TRBV5-1; D gene: TRBD1; clone size: NA; J gene: TRBJ1-6; CDR3 protein: CASSYASGQGRSPLHF; CDR3 DNA: TGCGCCAGCAGTTATGCCTCGGGACAGGGAAGATCACCCCTCCACTTT
V gene: TRBV11-2; D gene: NA; clone size: NA; J gene: TRBJ1-1; CDR3 protein: CASSLDFFMNTEAFF; CDR3 DNA: TGTGCCAGCAGCTTAGATTTCTTCATGAACACTGAAGCTTTCTTT
V gene: TRBV6-5; D gene: TRBD1; clone size: NA; J gene: TRBJ2-7; CDR3 protein: CASSPRQGASEQYF; CDR3 DNA: TGTGCCAGCAGCCCACGACAGGGGGCGAGCGAGCAGTACTTC
V gene: TRBV6-6; D gene: NA; clone size: NA; J gene: TRBJ2-1; CDR3 protein: CASSKAQGNNEQFF; CDR3 DNA: TGTGCCAGCAGTAAGGCGCAGGGGAACAATGAGCAGTTCTTC
V gene: TRBV29-1; D gene: NA; clone size: NA; J gene: TRBJ1-4; CDR3 protein: CSATVSNEKLFF; CDR3 DNA: TGCAGCGCGACAGTGTCGAATGAAAAACTGTTTTTT
V gene: TRBV6-5; D gene: TRBD1; clone size: NA; J gene: TRBJ2-7; CDR3 protein: CASSYSSDRGIHEQYF; CDR3 DNA: TGTGCCAGCAGTTACTCGTCGGACAGGGGCATCCACGAGCAGTACTTC
V gene: TRBV30; D gene: TRBD1; clone size: NA; J gene: TRBJ1-5; CDR3 protein: CAWSPRDRVNQPQHF; CDR3 DNA: TGTGCCTGGAGTCCCCGGGACAGGGTCAATCAGCCCCAGCATTTT
V gene: TRBV20-1; D gene: NA; clone size: once; J gene: TRBJ2-7; CDR3 protein: CSAREVYEQYF; CDR3 DNA: TGCAGTGCTAGAGAGGTCTACGAGCAGTACTTC
V gene: TRBV19; D gene: NA; clone size: NA; J gene: TRBJ2-3; CDR3 protein: CASRGKGLADTQYF; CDR3 DNA: TGTGCCAGTAGGGGAAAGGGGCTGGCAGATACGCAGTATTTT
V gene: TRBV7-2; D gene: NA; clone size: NA; J gene: TRBJ2-5; CDR3 protein: CASSLGGSQETQYF; CDR3 DNA: TGTGCCAGCAGCTTAGGGGGCAGCCAAGAGACCCAGTACTTC
V gene: TRBV29-1; D gene: TRBD1; clone size: NA; J gene: TRBJ2-5; CDR3 protein: CSVGRTGGKTQYF; CDR3 DNA: TGCAGCGTTGGGAGGACAGGGGGAAAGACCCAGTACTTC
V gene: TRBV11-1; D gene: NA; clone size: once; J gene: TRBJ2-5; CDR3 protein: CASSRDQETQYF; CDR3 DNA: TGTGCCAGCAGCCGGGACCAAGAGACCCAGTACTTC
V gene: TRBV25-1; D gene: NA; clone size: once; J gene: TRBJ2-3; CDR3 protein: CASSENTDTQYF; CDR3 DNA: TGTGCCAGCAGTGAAAACACAGATACGCAGTATTTT
V gene: TRBV7-2; D gene: NA; clone size: NA; J gene: TRBJ2-1; CDR3 protein: CASSPDPSYPYNEQFF; CDR3 DNA: TGTGCCAGCAGCCCCGATCCTAGCTACCCCTACAATGAGCAGTTCTTC
V gene: TRBV4-2; D gene: TRBD2; clone size: NA; J gene: TRBJ2-1; CDR3 protein: CASSQERGGRQFF; CDR3 DNA: TGTGCCAGCAGCCAAGAGCGCGGGGGTAGGCAGTTCTTC
V gene: TRBV28; D gene: NA; clone size: NA; J gene: TRBJ2-5; CDR3 protein: CASSRHGKETQYF; CDR3 DNA: TGTGCCAGCAGTCGACACGGGAAAGAGACCCAGTACTTC
V gene: TRBV5-1; D gene: TRBD1; clone size: NA; J gene: TRBJ2-1; CDR3 protein: CASSLTGTGTYSSYNEQFF; CDR3 DNA: TGCGCCAGCAGCCTCACCGGGACAGGCACCTATAGCTCCTACAATGAGCAGTTCTTC
V gene: TRBV30; D gene: NA; clone size: NA; J gene: TRBJ1-4; CDR3 protein: CAWNFGQINEKLFF; CDR3 DNA: TGTGCCTGGAATTTCGGACAGATTAATGAAAAACTGTTTTTT
V gene: TRBV7-2; D gene: TRBD2; clone size: NA; J gene: TRBJ2-3; CDR3 protein: CASSLAGGRTDTQYF; CDR3 DNA: TGTGCCAGCAGCTTAGCGGGAGGGCGCACAGATACGCAGTATTTT
V gene: TRBV4-3; D gene: NA; clone size: NA; J gene: TRBJ2-1; CDR3 protein: CASSQDSTTSSYNEQFF; CDR3 DNA: TGCGCCAGCAGCCAAGATTCAACGACTAGCTCCTACAATGAGCAGTTCTTC
V gene: TRBV1; D gene: NA; clone size: NA; J gene: TRBJ2-1; CDR3 protein: CTSSQPTSGGAFEQFF; CDR3 DNA: TGCACCAGCAGCCAACCGACTAGCGGGGGGGCTTTTGAGCAGTTCTTC
V gene: TRBV6-4; D gene: NA; clone size: NA; J gene: TRBJ2-1; CDR3 protein: CASSDQQGYEQFF; CDR3 DNA: TGTGCCAGCAGTGACCAGCAGGGCTATGAGCAGTTCTTC
V gene: TRBV6-4; D gene: TRBD2; clone size: NA; J gene: TRBJ2-1; CDR3 protein: CASSDSPIAGGDEQFF; CDR3 DNA: TGTGCCAGCAGTGACTCCCCAATAGCGGGAGGCGATGAGCAGTTCTTC
V gene: TRBV5-1; D gene: NA; clone size: once; J gene: TRBJ2-3; CDR3 protein: CASSLGWWESTDTQYF; CDR3 DNA: TGCGCCAGCAGCTTGGGTTGGTGGGAGAGCACAGATACGCAGTATTTT
V gene: TRBV19; D gene: TRBD2; clone size: NA; J gene: TRBJ2-2; CDR3 protein: CASAQASGSSGELFF; CDR3 DNA: TGTGCCAGTGCTCAGGCTAGCGGGAGTAGCGGGGAGCTGTTTTTT
V gene: TRBV19; D gene: NA; clone size: NA; J gene: TRBJ2-3; CDR3 protein: CASSSTGPSSTDTQYF; CDR3 DNA: TGTGCCAGTAGTTCGACAGGACCTTCTAGCACAGATACGCAGTATTTT
V gene: TRBV7-9; D gene: NA; clone size: few; J gene: TRBJ1-3; CDR3 protein: CASSLGGNTIYF; CDR3 DNA: TGTGCCAGCAGCTTAGGAGGAAACACCATATATTTT
V gene: TRBV5-1; D gene: NA; clone size: NA; J gene: TRBJ1-2; CDR3 protein: CASSPAEGRGNYGYTF; CDR3 DNA: TGCGCCAGCAGCCCGGCCGAAGGGAGGGGTAACTATGGCTACACCTTC
V gene: TRBV5-1; D gene: TRBD1; clone size: NA; J gene: TRBJ2-7; CDR3 protein: CASRPGTASYEQYF; CDR3 DNA: TGCGCCAGCCGGCCAGGGACAGCTTCCTACGAGCAGTACTTC
V gene: TRBV18; D gene: NA; clone size: NA; J gene: TRBJ2-7; CDR3 protein: CASSQELGTYEQYF; CDR3 DNA: TGTGCCAGCTCCCAGGAGCTGGGGACCTACGAGCAGTACTTC
V gene: TRBV9; D gene: TRBD1; clone size: NA; J gene: TRBJ1-2; CDR3 protein: CASSVVGTGTYGYTF; CDR3 DNA: TGTGCCAGCAGCGTAGTAGGGACAGGGACCTATGGCTACACCTTC
V gene: TRBV6-1; D gene: TRBD1; clone size: NA; J gene: TRBJ1-5; CDR3 protein: CASRLDRAGNQPQHF; CDR3 DNA: TGTGCCAGCAGACTCGACAGGGCGGGCAATCAGCCCCAGCATTTT
V gene: TRBV30; D gene: NA; clone size: NA; J gene: TRBJ2-3; CDR3 protein: CAWSVLRQGIDTQYF; CDR3 DNA: TGTGCCTGGAGTGTACTGAGGCAGGGGATAGATACGCAGTATTTT
V gene: TRBV7-2; D gene: NA; clone size: NA; J gene: TRBJ1-5; CDR3 protein: CASSLAQGNQPQHF; CDR3 DNA: TGTGCCAGCAGCTTAGCGCAAGGGAATCAGCCCCAGCATTTT
V gene: TRBV9; D gene: NA; clone size: NA; J gene: TRBJ2-6; CDR3 protein: CASSVIEAGANVLTF; CDR3 DNA: TGTGCCAGCAGCGTTATTGAAGCGGGGGCCAACGTCCTGACTTTC
V gene: TRBV30; D gene: NA; clone size: once; J gene: TRBJ1-4; CDR3 protein: CAWTLGSNEKLFF; CDR3 DNA: TGTGCCTGGACTTTAGGGTCGAATGAAAAACTGTTTTTT
V gene: TRBV6-5; D gene: NA; clone size: NA; J gene: TRBJ2-2; CDR3 protein: CASSGTANTGELFF; CDR3 DNA: TGTGCCAGCAGTGGGACGGCGAACACCGGGGAGCTGTTTTTT
V gene: TRBV7-2; D gene: TRBD2; clone size: NA; J gene: TRBJ2-3; CDR3 protein: CASSRTSGIDTQYF; CDR3 DNA: TGTGCCAGCAGCCGGACTAGCGGGATAGATACGCAGTATTTT
V gene: TRBV10-3; D gene: TRBD2; clone size: NA; J gene: TRBJ2-2; CDR3 protein: CAISGTSGNGGELFF; CDR3 DNA: TGTGCCATCAGTGGGACTAGCGGGAATGGCGGGGAGCTGTTTTTT
V gene: TRBV7-9; D gene: TRBD1; clone size: NA; J gene: TRBJ1-6; CDR3 protein: CASSRQGGNSPLHF; CDR3 DNA: TGTGCCAGCAGCCGCCAGGGGGGGAATTCACCCCTCCACTTT
V gene: TRBV5-4; D gene: TRBD2; clone size: NA; J gene: TRBJ2-1; CDR3 protein: CASSHSSGGWDEQFF; CDR3 DNA: TGTGCCAGCAGCCATTCTAGCGGGGGATGGGATGAGCAGTTCTTC
V gene: TRBV5-8; D gene: NA; clone size: NA; J gene: TRBJ2-3; CDR3 protein: CASSLTSTDTQYF; CDR3 DNA: TGTGCCAGCAGCCTGACAAGCACAGATACGCAGTATTTT